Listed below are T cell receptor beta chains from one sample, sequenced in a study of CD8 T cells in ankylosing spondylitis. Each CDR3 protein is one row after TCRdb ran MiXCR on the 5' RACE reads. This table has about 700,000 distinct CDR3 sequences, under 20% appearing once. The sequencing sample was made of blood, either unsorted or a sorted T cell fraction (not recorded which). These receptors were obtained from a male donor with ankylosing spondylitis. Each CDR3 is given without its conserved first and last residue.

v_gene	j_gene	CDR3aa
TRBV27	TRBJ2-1	ASSSSGADYNEQF
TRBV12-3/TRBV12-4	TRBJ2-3	ASSTTLPRVRSWYTQY
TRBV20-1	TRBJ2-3	SAISGGNTHY
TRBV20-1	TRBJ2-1	SARSTAGLAGGQLYNEQF
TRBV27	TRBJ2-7	ASSPSLAETIYEQY
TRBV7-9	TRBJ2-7	ASSFRQGAEQY
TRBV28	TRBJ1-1	ASSLYGEGTEAF
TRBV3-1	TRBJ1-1	ASSQDEAGLNTEAF
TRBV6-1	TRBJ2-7	ASRANKGGGSYEQY
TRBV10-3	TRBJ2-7	AIMTGSSYEQY
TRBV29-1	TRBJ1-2	SVAPTGGDYT
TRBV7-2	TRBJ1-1	ASSLTPMGTEAF
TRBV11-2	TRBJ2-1	ASSLSLNNEQF
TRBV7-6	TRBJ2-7	ASSLGASRDEQY
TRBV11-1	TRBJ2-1	ASSLSLTSGIYNEQF
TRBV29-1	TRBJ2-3	SVEALTGTVALPSTDTQY
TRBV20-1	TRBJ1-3	SARHTPSGNTIY
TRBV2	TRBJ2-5	ASSEWESSGPQETQY
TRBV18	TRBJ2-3	ASSSGPADTQY
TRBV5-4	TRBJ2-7	ASSLDSSGYEQY
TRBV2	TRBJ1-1	ASSDWGSTEAF
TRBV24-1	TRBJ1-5	ATSDLQANQPQH
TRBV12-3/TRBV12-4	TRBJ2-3	ASSRDEEDTQY
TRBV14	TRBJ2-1	ASSLGYSSYNEQF
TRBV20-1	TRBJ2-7	SAADRAYEQY
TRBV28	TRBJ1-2	ASSYTGSRNGYT
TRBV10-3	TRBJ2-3	AISEVGGGISTDTQY
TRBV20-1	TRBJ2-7	SARPLRDGSRLYEQY
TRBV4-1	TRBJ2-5	ASSQGLAANQETQY
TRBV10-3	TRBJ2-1	AISEMKGQSSYNEQF
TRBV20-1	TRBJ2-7	SASTLSSYEQY
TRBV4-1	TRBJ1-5	ASSQGTGFEPQH
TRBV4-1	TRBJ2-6	ASSVGHLVSSGANVLT
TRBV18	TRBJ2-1	ASSLYQDRNEQF
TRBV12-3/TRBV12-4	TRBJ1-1	ASTLPDTRGTEAF
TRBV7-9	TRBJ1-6	ASRTLTGSYNSPLH
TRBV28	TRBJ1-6	ASSRQGSKGSPLH
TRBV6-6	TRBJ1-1	ASSYKGNTEAF
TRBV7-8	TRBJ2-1	ASSLAFLAGGPSTYNEQF
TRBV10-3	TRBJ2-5	AISDRGEETQY
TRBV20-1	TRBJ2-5	SAAPSGGETQY
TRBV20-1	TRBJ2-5	SASGTRGRSGAAAKETQY
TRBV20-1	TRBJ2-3	IVEEIGTDTQY
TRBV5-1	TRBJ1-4	ASSLLDRVNSANEKLF
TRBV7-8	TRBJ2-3	ASSSGVWVTQY
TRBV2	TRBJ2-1	ASSERTRGSSDEQF
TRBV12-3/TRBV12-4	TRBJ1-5	ASSLTGMNNQPQH
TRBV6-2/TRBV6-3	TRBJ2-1	ASRPRQREQF